What follows describes a single T cell receptor beta chain. Its target antigen remains unknown. One base away there is no much larger clone; base qualities are not given. RNA was extracted with the RNeasy kit and about 0.5 to 1 ug was reverse transcribed using random hexamers. TCR beta CDR3 regions were amplified with the immunoSEQ multiplex PCR assay covering 54 Vbeta and 13 Jbeta segments. Bias from PCR amplification was corrected by using a synthetic template baseline for primer optimization and for computational correction. On the authors' methods: Reads were annotated to V, D and J genes according to IMGT and were analyzed with immunoSEQ Analyzer, with only productive sequences retained. To calculate clonality, Shannon entropy was normalized by log2 of the number of productive unique sequences and then subtracted from one. For each patient and control, public and private clones were evaluated within the 100 most prevalent clones. Clones were defined as Susac-specific when absent from the healthy and MS cohorts, from about a thousand published viral clones and from other ImmuneACCESS disease sequences. TCRdb itself trimmed the public reads at Q25 with fastp, ran MiXCR and retained productive beta chains. Identical CDR3 proteins give one entry, which carries the most common genes and DNA. TCRdb's processing, not the authors', yielded these V and J calls. The sample table holds 150,000 to 160,000 distinct CDR3 sequences, of which roughly 95% were seen once. The ten largest clones capture 0.16% of the sample.

Peripheral blood CD8+ and CD4+ T cells from healthy donors, Susac syndrome patients and multiple sclerosis patients were profiled using high-throughput TCR beta sequencing. Susac syndrome patients met recently defined diagnostic criteria for definite or probable disease. Bulk CD8+ and CD4+ T cells were purified by magnetic negative isolation, whereas CD8+ TEMRA cells were enriched by FACS. Blood was drawn into EDTA tubes, processed within 24 hours, and PBMCs were isolated by density gradient centrifugation. PBMCs intended for TCR sequencing were cryopreserved in liquid nitrogen and were subsequently thawed in a 37 degrees C water bath. The sorted or isolated CD4+, CD8+ and CD8+ TEMRA cells reached a purity of at least 90%. V is cut by 0 bases and J by 4 bases, and the space between the germline ends is 12 bases. The CDR3, cysteine through phenylalanine, is 15 amino acids long. Only the CDR3 DNA stays, 45 bases, in frame from base 1. CDR1 and CDR2 are read off the germline V gene as LGHNA and YSLEER.

The data originate from a study of CD8 T cells in Susac syndrome (dated by TCRdb to between 2018 and 2020). For the study in its entirety: Of the Susac syndrome patients who were sequenced, eight were in clinical remission while roughly six had clinically active disease. The study used repertoire sequencing to test whether antigen drove CD8+ T cell activation and differentiation in Susac syndrome. Susac syndrome patients were therapy-naive, on corticosteroids (some also receiving IVIg), or on IVIg alone at blood withdrawal.

The paper as a whole reports these results and caveats: The CD4+ T cell repertoire of patients with Susac syndrome showed no detectable clonal expansion. The number of individuals in the TCR sequencing and HLA analysis was recognized as being relatively small.

The V and J genes are TRBV4-3 and TRBJ2-5, with the D segment possibly TRBD1 or TRBD2, each aligning over 6 bases. This receptor was identified in a human donor with Susac syndrome. The material sequenced was CD4+ T cells from PBMCs. The sequence in DNA is TGCGCCAGCAGCCAAGAGGGGGGCCGGGGAGAGACCCAGTACTTC. Translated, this gives CASSQEGGRGETQYF.